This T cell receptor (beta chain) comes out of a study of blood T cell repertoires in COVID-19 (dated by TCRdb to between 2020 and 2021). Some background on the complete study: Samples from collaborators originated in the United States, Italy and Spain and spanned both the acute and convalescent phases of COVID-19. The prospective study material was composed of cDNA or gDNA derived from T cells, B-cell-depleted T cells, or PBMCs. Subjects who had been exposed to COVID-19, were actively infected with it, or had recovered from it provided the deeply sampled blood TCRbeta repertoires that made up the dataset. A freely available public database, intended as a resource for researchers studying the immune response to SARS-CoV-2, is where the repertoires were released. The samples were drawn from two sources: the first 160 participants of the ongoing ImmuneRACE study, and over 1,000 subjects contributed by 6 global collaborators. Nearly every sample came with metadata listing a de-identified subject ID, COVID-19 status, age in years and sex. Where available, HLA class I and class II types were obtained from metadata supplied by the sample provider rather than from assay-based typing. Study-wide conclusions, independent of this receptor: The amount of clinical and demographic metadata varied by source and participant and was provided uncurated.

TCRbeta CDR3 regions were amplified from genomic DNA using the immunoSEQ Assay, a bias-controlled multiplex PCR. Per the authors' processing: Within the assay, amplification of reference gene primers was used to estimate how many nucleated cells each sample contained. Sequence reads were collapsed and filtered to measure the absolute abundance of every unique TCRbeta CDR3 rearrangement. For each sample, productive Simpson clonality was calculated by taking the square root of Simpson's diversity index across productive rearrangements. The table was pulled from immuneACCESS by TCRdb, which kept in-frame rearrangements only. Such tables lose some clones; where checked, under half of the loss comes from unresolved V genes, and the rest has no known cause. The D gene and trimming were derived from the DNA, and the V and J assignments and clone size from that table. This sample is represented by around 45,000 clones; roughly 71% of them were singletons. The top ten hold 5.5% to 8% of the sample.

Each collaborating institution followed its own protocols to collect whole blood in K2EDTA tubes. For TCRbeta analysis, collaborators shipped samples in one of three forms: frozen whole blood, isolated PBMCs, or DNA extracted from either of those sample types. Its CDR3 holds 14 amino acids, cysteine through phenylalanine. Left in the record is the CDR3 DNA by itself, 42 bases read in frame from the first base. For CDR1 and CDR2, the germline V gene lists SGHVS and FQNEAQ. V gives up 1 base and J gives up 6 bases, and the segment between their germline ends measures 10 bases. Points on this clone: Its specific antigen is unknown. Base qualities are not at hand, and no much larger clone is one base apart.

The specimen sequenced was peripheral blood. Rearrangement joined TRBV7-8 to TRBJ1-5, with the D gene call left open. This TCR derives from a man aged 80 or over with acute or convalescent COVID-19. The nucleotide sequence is TGTGCCAGCAGCTTAGTGGGCCTGTTTCAGCCCCAGCATTTT. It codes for CASSLVGLFQPQHF.